Given below is one TCR beta chain in context. These data come from a study of T cell changes during pregnancy in multiple sclerosis. The assay was immunoSEQ multiplex PCR, and TCRdb's table has in-frame clones only and misses some. This sample has about 130,000 clones, with roughly 96% found just once. CDR1 SQVTM and CDR2 ANQGSEA come from the germline V gene. V was trimmed by 6 bases and J by 1 base, leaving 15 bases between them. There are 14 residues in the CDR3. The receptor was derived from a female donor with multiple sclerosis, enrolled in a pregnancy study. The chain joins TRBV29-1 to TRBJ1-1; D unresolved. The sample here was peripheral blood, taken after pregnancy. CDR3 protein: CSVAPRMRNTEAFF. The CDR3, as DNA: TGCAGCGTCGCACCCCGCATGAGGAACACTGAAGCTTTCTTT.